The 32 T cell receptor beta chains reported below all come from one sample, sequenced in a study of CD4+ T cells in melanoma (dated by TCRdb to between 2021 and 2022). Library preparation used the immunoSEQ multiplex PCR assay. TCRdb took over this immuneACCESS table, retaining in-frame rearrangements with V and J assigned. Such tables are incomplete; in checked studies, under half of the missing clones stem from an unresolved V gene, and the remainder is unexplained. Here the sample has tens of thousands of clones; over 60% occur a single time. The top ten clonotypes cover about 5.1% of the sample. Specimen: tumor tissue. The receptors were sampled from a human donor with melanoma.

This clone was counted between two and nine times. The rearrangement links TRBV9 to TRBJ2-1, with 12 bases fitting TRBD2. Germline V lookup: CDR1 SGDLS, CDR2 YYNGEE. There are 15 residues in the CDR3. V shed 3 bases and J 8 bases; nucleotides not matched to a gene: 6. CDR3 amino acids: CASSATSGGIYEQFF. CDR3 DNA: TGTGCCAGCAGCGCCACTAGCGGGGGGATCTATGAGCAGTTCTTC.

This chain uses TRBV14 with TRBJ1-5; D gene ambiguous. The V gene's germline CDR1 is SGHDN and CDR2 FVKESK. The CDR3 spans 13 residues. Trimming removed 2 bases from V and 3 bases from J, with 5 bases in between. The CDR3 bases are TGTGCCAGCAGCCAACAGGCCAATCAGCCCCAGCATTTT. Its translation is CASSQQANQPQHF.

This clone turned up a few times. The V and J genes are TRBV4-2 and TRBJ2-7; TRBD1 agrees at 7 bases. This CDR3 has 16 amino acids. Germline V gives CDR1 LGHNA, CDR2 YNFKEQ. J gave up 3 bases and V 0 bases, and 8 bases lay outside the gene matches. In nucleotides, the CDR3 is TGTGCCAGCAGCCAAGAATTTCTCCAGGGGGTCTACGAGCAGTACTTC. Its translation: CASSQEFLQGVYEQYF.

The chain combines TRBV15 with TRBJ2-1; the match to TRBD1 covers 7 bases. The V gene's germline CDR1 is LNHNV and CDR2 YYDKDF (reference sequence). The CDR3 totals 14 residues. Losses at the gene ends were 0 bases for V and 9 bases for J; bases not matched to a gene: 5. The CDR3 region is CATSRDRDSSEQFF. The CDR3 DNA reads as TGTGCCACCAGCAGAGATAGGGACAGTAGTGAGCAGTTCTTC. Based on the CDR3 plus reference TRBV15 and TRBJ2-1, the full variable domain is DAMVIQNPRYQVTQFGKPVTLSCSQTLNHNVMYWYQQKSSQAPKLLFHYYDKDFNNEADTPDNFQSRRPNTSFCFLDIRSPGLGDTAMYLCATSRDRDSSEQFFGPGTRLTVL.

This sequence joins TRBV18 and TRBJ1-4; tentative D call: TRBD1 (5 bases). CDR1 is KGHSH and CDR2 is LQKENI in the germline V gene. V was shortened by 2 bases and J by 4 bases, with 8 bases between the two germline ends. CDR3 length: 14 amino acids. For the CDR3, the DNA is TGTGCCAGCTCACCATTCAGGGATAATGAAAAACTGTTTTTT. Encoded protein: CASSPFRDNEKLFF.

This clone appeared a few times. The CDR3 loop reads CASSEGPRTGQFF. The CDR3 DNA is TGTGCCAGCAGTGAAGGCCCACGAACAGGGCAGTTCTTC. This chain joins TRBV6-4 and TRBJ2-1, with D possibly being TRBD1 (5 bases). This CDR3 region has 13 residues. With 3 bases removed from V and 12 bases from J, the gap between germline ends came to 15 bases. Germline CDR1 MRHNA, CDR2 SNTAGT.

The chain links TRBV30 to TRBJ1-2, with 8 bases fitting TRBD1. The CDR3 extends over 13 amino acids. Germline V gene lookup returns CDR1 GTSNPN and CDR2 SVGIG (reference sequence). V dropped 7 bases and J dropped 1; count of bases not matched to a gene: 5. The CDR3 is CAFQGARNYGYTF. The CDR3 coding sequence is TGTGCCTTTCAGGGGGCGCGTAACTATGGCTACACCTTC.

The gene calls are TRBV14 and TRBJ2-7; D is unclear. Trimming left V 4 bases short and J 1 base short, with 14 bases between. The CDR3 extends over 15 amino acids. Germline lookup yields CDR1 SGHDN and CDR2 FVKESK. Here the CDR3 reads CASSPILGWSYEQYF. The CDR3 DNA reads TGTGCCAGCAGCCCCATCCTAGGGTGGTCCTACGAGCAGTACTTC.

This chain links TRBV11-1 with TRBJ1-6, with 9 positions matching TRBD1. The CDR3 length is 19 residues. J gave up 7 bases and V 1 base, and 14 bases lay outside the gene matches. Germline CDR1 SGHAT, CDR2 FQDESV (reference sequence). The CDR3 region has the DNA TGTGCCAGCAGCTTAGATCCGCCAGGGGACAGGGAGAGAAATTCACCCCTCCACTTT. Its translation is CASSLDPPGDRERNSPLHF.

This clone was observed many times. The chain uses TRBV28 and TRBJ1-1, with TRBD1 matching 9 bases. This CDR3 is 15 amino acids long. Germline CDR1 is MDHEN and CDR2 is SYDVKM. V shed 6 bases, J shed 6 bases, and the junction held 11 bases outside the gene matches. The CDR3 is CASSAPGQGRAEAFF. The CDR3 DNA sequence: TGTGCCAGCAGCGCTCCGGGACAGGGTAGGGCTGAAGCTTTCTTT.

The chain combines TRBV7-9 with TRBJ1-1; D not resolved. CDR1 and CDR2 (germline): SEHNR, FQNEAQ (reference sequence). The CDR3 has 15 amino acids. V shed 5 bases and J shed 0 bases, with 13 bases lying between them. CDR3 DNA: TGTGCCAGCAGCCTGCAAGGGCAACTGAACACTGAAGCTTTCTTT. It translates to CASSLQGQLNTEAFF.

The rearrangement uses TRBV19 and TRBJ1-2; 10 nucleotides agree with TRBD1. The J segment lost 8 bases and the V segment lost 5 bases, leaving 8 bases of the junction unmatched. Germline CDR1 reads LNHDA; CDR2 reads SQIVND (reference sequence). This CDR3 is 14 amino acids long. CDR3 residues: CASSVRQGAGGYTF. The DNA for the CDR3 is TGTGCCAGTAGTGTTAGACAGGGGGCGGGGGGCTACACCTTC.

This clone showed up just a few times. The chain uses TRBV4-2 and TRBJ2-7; D uncertain. CDR3 length: 13 residues. The germline gives CDR1 LGHNA, CDR2 YNFKEQ. V was trimmed by 0 bases and J by 0 bases, leaving 3 bases between them. The CDR3 sequence is CASSQDDSYEQYF. The CDR3 DNA follows: TGTGCCAGCAGCCAAGATGACTCCTACGAGCAGTACTTC.

The rearrangement joins TRBV7-9 to TRBJ2-7, with TRBD1 matching over 11 bases. The junction had 4 bases not matched to a gene; V was cut back by 5 bases and J by 4 bases. The CDR3 runs to 14 residues. The germline V gene has CDR1 SEHNR and CDR2 FQNEAQ (reference sequence). Written as DNA, the CDR3 is TGTGCCAGCAGCGACGGGACAGGGGGGTACGAGCAGTACTTC. This translates into CASSDGTGGYEQYF. Filled out from reference TRBV7-9 and TRBJ2-7, the complete variable domain reads DTGVSQNPRHKITKRGQNVTFRCDPISEHNRLYWYRQTLGQGPEFLTYFQNEAQLEKSRLLSDRFSAERPKGSFSTLEIQRTEQGDSAMYLCASSDGTGGYEQYFGPGTRLTVT.

In DNA form, the CDR3 reads TGTGCCAGCTCAGGACAGGGAGGCACTGAAGCTTTCTTT. Translated: CASSGQGGTEAFF. The chain uses TRBV18 and TRBJ1-1; 8 nucleotides agree with TRBD1. The V gene end was trimmed by 5 bases and the J gene end by 4 bases; junction bases not matched to a gene: 3. CDR3 length equals 13 residues. Per the germline V gene, CDR1 is KGHSH and CDR2 is LQKENI.

The chain is built from TRBV11-1 and TRBJ1-1; D is unclear. CDR1 and CDR2 (germline): SGHAT, FQDESV (reference sequence). Trimming left V 3 bases short and J 4 bases short, with 15 bases between. The length of the CDR3 is 15 residues. The CDR3 is CASSFRAPTPTEAFF. CDR3 bases: TGTGCCAGCAGCTTCCGGGCCCCGACTCCCACTGAAGCTTTCTTT.

This chain joins TRBV18 and TRBJ2-3; D assignment may be TRBD1 or TRBD2 (6 bases each). V dropped 2 bases and J dropped 5 bases, with 14 bases sitting between them. This CDR3 has 15 residues. Looked up from germline, CDR1 is KGHSH and CDR2 is LQKENI. In DNA, the CDR3 is TGTGCCAGCTCACCATTTGGGGGGCGCGGAGATACGCAGTATTTT. Protein sequence: CASSPFGGRGDTQYF.

This chain connects TRBV14 to TRBJ1-6; possible D gene TRBD1, 5 bases. CDR1 SGHDN and CDR2 FVKESK come from the germline V gene. V lost 1 base and J 8 bases, leaving 18 bases between the germline ends. CDR3 length equals 17 residues. CDR3 sequence reads: CASSQVRGASLYSPLHF. DNA of the CDR3: TGTGCCAGCAGCCAAGTAAGAGGGGCCTCACTCTATTCACCCCTCCACTTT.

This rearrangement joins TRBV4-1 to TRBJ1-2, with TRBD1 matching 9 bases. Germline-derived CDR1 and CDR2 are MGHRA and YSYEKL. Trimming at V came to 1 base and at J to 7 bases, leaving 4 bases not matched to a gene. CDR3 length: 14 residues. CDR3 in DNA: TGCGCCAGCAGCCAAGTAGGGACAGGGATTGGCTACACCTTC. This gives the protein CASSQVGTGIGYTF.

This clone was seen more than once but under ten times. The rearrangement joins TRBV4-1 to TRBJ2-7; perhaps D is TRBD1 or TRBD2 (5 bases each). This CDR3 spans 16 amino acids. Per germline, CDR1 MGHRA and CDR2 YSYEKL. The V and J ends lost 0 bases and 0 bases respectively, with 12 bases between them. CDR3 DNA sequence: TGCGCCAGCAGCCAAGAGCCGGGACGCCACTCCTACGAGCAGTACTTC. Translating it yields CASSQEPGRHSYEQYF.

This clone was seen more than once but under ten times. The chain recombines TRBV7-9 with TRBJ1-2; weak D call: TRBD1 (5 bases). CDR1 and CDR2 from the germline V gene are SEHNR and FQNEAQ (reference sequence). This CDR3 spans 15 amino acids. Trimming took off 6 bases at V and 7 bases at J, with 21 bases between the two ends. Here the CDR3 reads CASRDPDRGVGGYTF. CDR3 bases: TGTGCCAGCAGGGATCCTGACAGAGGGGTTGGTGGCTACACCTTC.

The chain recombines TRBV5-4 with TRBJ2-3; 7 nucleotides line up with TRBD2. Germline V gives CDR1 SGHNT, CDR2 YYREEE (reference sequence). The V segment lost 0 bases and the J segment 1 base; nucleotides outside the gene matches: 5. This CDR3 has 16 residues. DNA for the CDR3: TGTGCCAGCAGCTTGGGTCGCCTAGCGGGCACAGATACGCAGTATTTT. Translating it yields CASSLGRLAGTDTQYF.

This rearrangement joins TRBV4-1 to TRBJ1-2, with D maybe TRBD1 (6 bases). Germline lookup yields CDR1 MGHRA and CDR2 YSYEKL. The CDR3 totals 13 residues. The ends were cut back, 2 bases at V and 6 bases at J, with 10 bases in the middle. This CDR3 is CASSQQTGDGYTF. Written as DNA, the CDR3 is TGCGCCAGCAGCCAACAGACAGGTGATGGCTACACCTTC.

The chain uses TRBV7-9 and TRBJ1-1; D perhaps matches TRBD1 (6 bases). V lost 0 bases and J lost 8, with 7 bases in between. CDR3 size: 12 residues. Germline CDR1 and CDR2: SEHNR and FQNEAQ (reference sequence). Here the CDR3 DNA reads TGTGCCAGCAGCTTAGCAGGGACAGAAGCTTTCTTT. Amino acids: CASSLAGTEAFF.

As to this clone: The junction does not match germline at one end; this may be a read error. The chain combines TRBV11-2 with TRBJ1-4; D call uncertain. This CDR3 has 10 residues. The germline V gene encodes CDR1 SGHAT and CDR2 FQNNGV. CDR3 in amino acids: CASSYREGPF. The CDR3 bases are TGTGCCAGCAGCTACCGGGAAGGCCCTTTT. The full variable domain, rest sourced from reference TRBV11-2 and TRBJ1-4, is EAGVAQSPRYKIIEKRQSVAFWCNPISGHATLYWYQQILGQGPKLLIQFQNNGVVDDSQLPKDRFSAERLKGVDSTLKIQPAKLEDSAVYLCASSYREGPFGSGTQLSVL.

The chain uses TRBV9 and TRBJ1-2; D is unresolved. This CDR3 contains 13 residues. The V gene's germline CDR1 is SGDLS and CDR2 YYNGEE. Trimming left V 5 bases short and J 8 bases short, with 16 bases between. The CDR3 DNA is TGTGCCAGCAGTGGTTCCCAGCCGGGGGGCTACACCTTC. Its translation: CASSGSQPGGYTF.

This clone came up a few times. V usage is TRBV7-6 and J usage is TRBJ2-7; TRBD2 might be the D (6 bases). Germline CDR1 and CDR2: SGHVS and FNYEAQ. This CDR3 region has 12 residues. Trimming left V 5 bases short and J 6 bases short, with 11 bases between. The CDR3 DNA reads TGTGCCAGCAGCGGACCGGGACTCGAGCAGTACTTC. Protein sequence: CASSGPGLEQYF.

V gene TRBV6-1 combines with J gene TRBJ1-1, with D possibly matching TRBD1 (5 bases). Germline CDR1 and CDR2: MNHNS and SASEGT. V was shortened by 1 base and J by 5 bases, with 14 bases between the two germline ends. The CDR3 covers 15 residues. CDR3 sequence (DNA): TGTGCCAGCAGTGAAGACGGGGGTACTGGGACTGAAGCTTTCTTT. Translation gives CASSEDGGTGTEAFF.

The chain couples TRBV19 to TRBJ2-7, with TRBD1 as a possible D gene (5 bases). This CDR3 comprises 11 residues. V lost 5 bases and J 3 bases, leaving 5 bases between the germline ends. Looked up from germline, CDR1 is LNHDA and CDR2 is SQIVND (reference sequence). CDR3 sequence: CASSGHYEQYF. The DNA for the CDR3 is TGTGCCAGTAGTGGACACTACGAGCAGTACTTC.

In this sample, this clone turned up a few times. The chain employs TRBV7-9 and TRBJ2-3; TRBD2 aligns across 9 bases. Germline lookup yields CDR1 SEHNR and CDR2 FQNEAQ (reference sequence). This CDR3 contains 19 residues. The V segment lost 2 bases and the J segment 2 bases; nucleotides outside the gene matches: 14. The CDR3 region is CASSLKLGPSGGFTDTQYF. CDR3 DNA: TGTGCCAGCAGCTTAAAATTGGGGCCCAGCGGGGGGTTCACAGATACGCAGTATTTT.

V is TRBV19 and J is TRBJ1-2, with TRBD1 as a possible D gene (5 bases). The V gene lost 7 bases and the J gene lost 8 bases, with 20 bases spanning the gap. From germline, CDR1 is LNHDA and CDR2 SQIVND (reference sequence). This CDR3 comprises 14 residues. The CDR3 loop reads CASTRDSMTEGYTF. CDR3 sequence (DNA): TGTGCCAGTACGAGAGACAGCATGACTGAGGGCTACACCTTC.

The gene calls are TRBV9 and TRBJ2-3; no definite D call. The CDR3 is 16 amino acids. V lost 3 bases and J lost 4, with 18 bases in between. Germline-derived CDR1 and CDR2 are SGDLS and YYNGEE. The CDR3 loop reads CASSAVGSSPPDTQYF. DNA for the CDR3: TGTGCCAGCAGCGCTGTGGGGTCATCACCGCCAGATACGCAGTATTTT.